The 28 T cell receptor beta chains presented below share a single source sample, sequenced in a study of blood T cell repertoires in COVID-19. Method: immunoSEQ multiplex PCR; TCRdb's copy keeps in-frame clones and lacks some. The top ten hold 4% to 5.5% of the sample, which has 80,000 to 95,000 clones, roughly 76% seen once. The sequenced sample consisted of peripheral blood. The receptors were sampled from a man at least 80 years old with COVID-19, enrolled during active disease.

V gene TRBV7-2 combines with J gene TRBJ1-2; 8 positions agree with TRBD1. Germline trimming cut 2 bases from V and 6 bases from J; bases unmatched to any gene: 5. Germline CDR1 SGHTA, CDR2 FQGNSA. This CDR3 contains 14 residues. CDR3 loop: CASSLQGAVNGYTF. In nucleotides, the CDR3 is TGTGCCAGCAGCTTACAGGGGGCGGTCAATGGCTACACCTTC.

The V gene is TRBV10-2, the J gene TRBJ1-5; the match to TRBD1 covers 7 bases. In germline, CDR1 is WSHSY, CDR2 SAAADI. Trimming at V came to 2 bases and at J to 1 base, leaving 5 bases not matched to a gene. This CDR3 has 16 amino acids. CDR3: CASSERGQRSNQPQHF. DNA of the CDR3: TGCGCCAGCAGTGAGAGGGGACAGAGGAGCAATCAGCCCCAGCATTTT.

J is TRBJ2-5 and V is TRBV5-6, with 7 bases aligning to TRBD1. In germline, CDR1 is SGHDT, CDR2 YYEEEE. CDR3 length equals 17 residues. Trimming at V came to 4 bases and at J to 0 bases, leaving 12 bases not matched to a gene. CDR3 residues: CASSPTRGQGYQETQYF. The CDR3 DNA follows: TGTGCCAGCAGCCCGACGAGGGGGCAGGGGTACCAAGAGACCCAGTACTTC. Using reference TRBV5-6 and TRBJ2-5 for the parts outside the CDR3, the full variable domain is DAGVTQSPTHLIKTRGQQVTLRCSPKSGHDTVSWYQQALGQGPQFIFQYYEEEERQRGNFPDRFSGHQFPNYSSELNVNALLLGDSALYLCASSPTRGQGYQETQYFGPGTRLLVL.

The chain is built from TRBV19 and TRBJ1-5, with 8 positions matching TRBD1. V shed 6 bases, J shed 2 bases, and the junction held 6 bases outside the gene matches. The CDR3 extends over 15 amino acids. CDR1 is LNHDA, CDR2 SQIVND, per germline (reference sequence). DNA for the CDR3: TGTGCCAGTAGAGACAGGGGAAGGGGCAATCAGCCCCAGCATTTT. Its translation is CASRDRGRGNQPQHF.

This clone was recorded only once. The chain recombines TRBV19 with TRBJ1-5; D might be TRBD1 (6 bases). Trimming took 6 bases from V and 3 from J, leaving 15 bases between them. This CDR3 has 15 residues. CDR1 is LNHDA and CDR2 is SQIVND in the germline V gene (reference sequence). The CDR3 region is CASSSAQGPNQPQHF. The CDR3 region has the DNA TGTGCCAGTAGCTCCGCACAGGGACCCAATCAGCCCCAGCATTTT.

V is TRBV7-2 and J is TRBJ2-1; 12 bases are shared with TRBD2. Germline V gene lookup returns CDR1 SGHTA and CDR2 FQGNSA. This CDR3 spans 16 amino acids. The V gene end was trimmed by 1 base and the J gene end by 7 bases; junction bases not matched to a gene: 5. CDR3 amino acids: CASSLVRTSGRNEQFF. CDR3 in DNA: TGTGCCAGCAGCTTAGTTCGAACTAGCGGGAGGAATGAGCAGTTCTTC.

This chain joins TRBV25-1 and TRBJ2-1; tentatively, D is TRBD1 (6 bases). Germline CDR1 and CDR2: MGHDK and SYGVNS. V was trimmed by 8 bases and J by 6 bases, leaving 14 bases between them. The CDR3 sequence is 13 residues long. The CDR3 DNA is TGTGCCAGCGGGAACAGGGTACGCAATGAGCAGTTCTTC. The encoded protein is CASGNRVRNEQFF.

The chain is built from TRBV6-5 and TRBJ1-1, with D possibly matching TRBD1 (5 bases). This CDR3 has 14 amino acids. V dropped 4 bases and J dropped 2 bases, with 11 bases sitting between them. Germline lookup yields CDR1 MNHEY and CDR2 SVGAGI. CDR3 region: CASSWTRSNTEAFF. The CDR3 DNA follows: TGTGCCAGCAGTTGGACAAGGAGCAACACTGAAGCTTTCTTT.

This chain uses TRBV4-3 with TRBJ1-1; D gene ambiguous. The CDR3 sequence is 14 residues long. Trimming took 0 bases from V and 2 from J, leaving 7 bases between them. Germline loops: CDR1 LGHNA, CDR2 YSLEER. CDR3 loop: CASSQDTGNTEAFF. CDR3 coding DNA: TGCGCCAGCAGCCAAGATACGGGAAACACTGAAGCTTTCTTT.

This clone was seen once. The CDR3 coding sequence is TGTGCCAGCAGTTCCCCCGGGGGGCTCACAGATACGCAGTATTTT. Translated: CASSSPGGLTDTQYF. This rearrangement joins TRBV28 to TRBJ2-3; a possible D gene is TRBD2 (7 bases). The CDR3 length is 15 residues. V was cut by 4 bases and J by 2 bases, with 13 bases left in between. From germline, CDR1 is MDHEN and CDR2 SYDVKM.

The chain employs TRBV10-3 and TRBJ1-1; D remains unclear. Trimming took off 3 bases at V and 1 base at J, with 6 bases between the two ends. Germline CDR1 and CDR2: ENHRY and SYGVKD. This CDR3 is built from 13 residues. CDR3 nucleotides: TGTGCCATCAGTGACAGGAAGAACACTGAAGCTTTCTTT. Its translation is CAISDRKNTEAFF.

The gene calls are TRBV28 and TRBJ2-2; D gene ambiguous. The CDR3 is 17 residues long. The ends were cut back, 5 bases at V and 4 bases at J, with 20 bases in the middle. Per germline, CDR1 MDHEN and CDR2 SYDVKM. The CDR3 DNA reads TGTGCCAGCAGTCCCTCTTACTCCGGAACAGCCACCGGGGAGCTGTTTTTT. It specifies CASSPSYSGTATGELFF.

The chain couples TRBV30 to TRBJ2-7, with D possibly TRBD1 on 6 matching bases. Trimming removed 3 bases from V and 0 bases from J, with 12 bases in between. This CDR3 region has 14 residues. Germline-derived CDR1 and CDR2 are GTSNPN and SVGIG (reference sequence). CDR3 in amino acids: CAWSKDRISYEQYF. DNA for the CDR3: TGTGCCTGGAGCAAAGACAGGATCTCCTACGAGCAGTACTTC.

The chain links TRBV10-3 to TRBJ2-3; 9 bases are shared with TRBD1. The CDR3 covers 16 residues. Germline V gene sequence: CDR1 ENHRY, CDR2 SYGVKD. V lost 3 bases and J lost 4; bases outside the gene matches: 8. This chain's CDR3 is CAISDGDRVSPDTQYF. The CDR3 DNA sequence: TGTGCCATCAGTGACGGGGACAGGGTGTCTCCAGATACGCAGTATTTT.

J is TRBJ1-5 and V is TRBV20-1; D gene ambiguous. Between the trimmed V and J ends, which lost 3 bases and 4 bases, there was a span of 7 bases. Germline V gene lookup returns CDR1 DFQATT and CDR2 SNEGSKA (reference sequence). CDR3 size: 12 residues. CDR3 sequence (DNA): TGCAGTGCTAGTAACAGAAATCAGCCCCAGCATTTT. Translated: CSASNRNQPQHF.

The CDR3 nucleotides are TGTGCCAGCAGCGCGAGACAGGGGGCGCAGGGCACTGAAGCTTTCTTT. Amino acids: CASSARQGAQGTEAFF. The V and J genes are TRBV5-5 and TRBJ1-1; 10 bases match TRBD1. The CDR3 is 16 residues long. Trimming took 4 bases from V and 4 from J; bases not matched to a gene: 10. In germline, CDR1 is SGHKS, CDR2 YYEKEE (reference sequence).

The rearrangement uses TRBV3-1 (or the pseudogene TRBV3-2) and TRBJ1-2; unclear D gene. Deletions cut 4 bases from V and 8 bases from J, with 8 bases between. Germline loops: CDR1 LGHDT, CDR2 YNNKEL (reference sequence). CDR3 size: 11 residues. DNA of the CDR3: TGTGCCAGCAGCCTCTCGGGAGGCTACACCTTC. Protein: CASSLSGGYTF.

The V gene is TRBV5-6, the J gene TRBJ2-5; 11 bases align to TRBD1. CDR3 size: 15 residues. Per the germline V gene, CDR1 is SGHDT and CDR2 is YYEEEE. Losses at the gene ends were 2 bases for V and 4 bases for J; bases not matched to a gene: 4. In DNA form, the CDR3 reads TGTGCCAGCAGCTTACGGACAGGGGGCTTAGAGACCCAGTACTTC. Encoded protein: CASSLRTGGLETQYF.

In its sample, this clone was seen a few times. The V call is TRBV30, the J call TRBJ2-7, with 8 bases lining up with TRBD1. V shed 5 bases, J shed 3 bases, and the junction held 0 bases outside the gene matches. This CDR3 spans 11 amino acids. Germline CDR1 and CDR2: GTSNPN and SVGIG (reference sequence). CDR3 protein: CAWDRGYEQYF. The CDR3 region has the DNA TGTGCCTGGGACAGGGGCTACGAGCAGTACTTC.

This clone was seen just once. J is TRBJ2-1 and V is TRBV7-3; D ambiguous. Germline V lookup: CDR1 SGHTA, CDR2 FQGTGA. V was shortened by 0 bases and J by 8 bases, with 14 bases between the two germline ends. The length of the CDR3 is 15 residues. CDR3 coding DNA: TGTGCCAGCAGCTTAACGGTAGCAAGAGGCGATGAGCAGTTCTTC. As protein: CASSLTVARGDEQFF.

In its sample, this clone was seen once. This chain uses TRBV6-5 with TRBJ2-2, with TRBD1 as a possible D gene (7 bases). V was shortened by 6 bases and J by 5 bases, with 10 bases between the two germline ends. Germline CDR1 reads MNHEY; CDR2 reads SVGAGI. This CDR3 has 13 residues. The CDR3 sequence is CASRPGGTGELFF. The DNA of the CDR3 is TGTGCCAGCAGGCCAGGGGGGACCGGGGAGCTGTTTTTT.

The chain has TRBV7-2 and TRBJ2-3, with D maybe TRBD2 (6 bases). Trimming left V 0 bases short and J 2 bases short, with 9 bases between. CDR1 and CDR2 from the germline V gene are SGHTA and FQGNSA. The CDR3 runs 15 residues. The CDR3 reads CASSLASGPTDTQYF. The CDR3 nucleotides read TGTGCCAGCAGCTTAGCCAGCGGGCCCACAGATACGCAGTATTTT.

The chain combines TRBV10-3 with TRBJ2-4, with D possibly matching TRBD2 (7 bases). Between the trimmed V and J ends, which lost 2 bases and 3 bases, there was a span of 23 bases. The CDR3 covers 19 residues. Germline CDR1 reads ENHRY; CDR2 reads SYGVKD. The CDR3 protein is CAISERGGGGEDYKNIQYF. DNA of the CDR3: TGTGCCATCAGTGAGCGGGGCGGGGGCGGAGAGGATTACAAAAACATTCAGTACTTC.

The CDR3 protein is CASSQATGGTEAFF. DNA of the CDR3: TGTGCCAGCAGCCAGGCGACAGGGGGCACTGAAGCTTTCTTT. V is TRBV3-1 (or the pseudogene TRBV3-2) and J is TRBJ1-1, with 9 bases aligning to TRBD1. Germline values: CDR1 LGHDT, CDR2 YNNKEL (reference sequence). The CDR3 is 14 amino acids. V shed 3 bases, J shed 4 bases, and the junction held 3 bases outside the gene matches.

V is TRBV27 and J is TRBJ2-5; D perhaps matches TRBD2 (5 bases). The CDR3 extends over 12 amino acids. V was pared by 3 bases and J by 5 bases, with 7 bases between. Per the germline V gene, CDR1 is MNHEY and CDR2 is SMNVEV (reference sequence). In DNA, the CDR3 is TGTGCCAGCAGTTTCGGGAAGGAGACCCAGTACTTC. It yields the protein CASSFGKETQYF.

The CDR3 sequence: CASSRRLADFNTDTQYF. CDR3 DNA: TGTGCCAGCAGTCGTAGACTAGCGGATTTCAACACAGATACGCAGTATTTT. The chain carries TRBV14 and TRBJ2-3, with 9 positions matching TRBD2. The CDR3 contains 17 residues. V shed 6 bases and J 2 bases; nucleotides not matched to a gene: 12. Germline loops: CDR1 SGHDN, CDR2 FVKESK.

V is TRBV5-1 and J is TRBJ2-3, with D perhaps TRBD1 (6 bases). Trimming cost V 3 bases and J 0 bases, with 11 bases left between them. Germline CDR1 and CDR2: SGHRS and YFSETQ. The CDR3 runs to 15 residues. CDR3 protein: CASSYDRSSTDTQYF. CDR3 DNA: TGCGCCAGCAGCTACGACAGGTCAAGCACAGATACGCAGTATTTT.

This sequence joins TRBV13 and TRBJ2-2, with TRBD1 identical over 8 bases. The CDR3 is made up of 14 amino acids. CDR1 PRHDT and CDR2 FYEKMQ come from the germline V gene (reference sequence). V shed 3 bases, J shed 5 bases, and the junction held 2 bases outside the gene matches. In DNA, the CDR3 is TGTGCCAGCAGCTTTGACAGGGGAACCGGGGAGCTGTTTTTT. This codes for CASSFDRGTGELFF. Filled out from reference TRBV13 and TRBJ2-2, the complete variable domain reads AAGVIQSPRHLIKEKRETATLKCYPIPRHDTVYWYQQGPGQDPQFLISFYEKMQSDKGSIPDRFSAQQFSDYHSELNMSSLELGDSALYFCASSFDRGTGELFFGEGSRLTVL.